The clone carrying this T cell receptor (beta chain) was recorded only once. The data were taken from a study of blood T cell repertoires in COVID-19. Study details: Sources were T cells, B-cell-depleted T cells, or PBMCs; the material itself was cDNA or gDNA.

Assay used: immunoSEQ multiplex PCR; TCRdb lists only in-frame clones, some missing. This table holds roughly 400,000 clones, more than 70% found once. Participants were aged about 18 to 100 years from approximately 23 US areas. Assignments of participants to cohorts depended upon their own reported clinical history. Within the 2 weeks before study entry, each person in the exposed group met a COVID-19 case. After removal of 0 bases from V and 6 bases from J, the junction contained 9 bases not matched to a gene. The length of the CDR3 is 19 residues. Germline CDR1 reads LGHNA; CDR2 reads YNFKEQ. The rearrangement joins TRBV4-2 to TRBJ2-3; 16 nucleotides agree with TRBD2. The clonotype comes from a young woman who had been exposed to COVID-19. Sequenced input: PBMCs or T cells enriched from blood (not recorded which). The CDR3 protein is CASSQESGLAGGPFDTQYF. CDR3 nucleotides: TGTGCCAGCAGCCAAGAATCGGGACTAGCGGGGGGGCCATTTGATACGCAGTATTTT.